This is a list of T cell receptor beta chains from one sample in a study of PD-L1 blockade in urothelial cancer. Assay used: immunoSEQ multiplex PCR; TCRdb lists only in-frame clones, some missing. Seen here are around 30,000 clones, around three quarters observed once, and the top ten hold around 3.5%. The source was PBMCs, collected around atezolizumab (anti-PD-L1) treatment. These receptors were obtained from an older man with urothelial cancer. Both conserved end residues are part of each CDR3. The D gene is left open where the match is weak.

V gene: TRBV6-5
D gene: -
J gene: TRBJ2-3
CDR3 DNA: TGTGCCAGCAATCGGGTTTCAGATACGCAGTATTTT
CDR3 protein: CASNRVSDTQYF

V gene: TRBV9
D gene: -
J gene: TRBJ1-6
CDR3 DNA: TGTGCCAGCAGCGGAAGGACAGTAAATTCACCCCTCCACTTT
CDR3 protein: CASSGRTVNSPLHF

V gene: TRBV15
D gene: TRBD2
J gene: TRBJ2-1
CDR3 DNA: TGTGCCACCTATACATGGACTAGCGGGGGGAAAAATGAGCAGTTCTTC
CDR3 protein: CATYTWTSGGKNEQFF

V gene: TRBV7-6
D gene: -
J gene: TRBJ2-7
CDR3 DNA: TGTGCCAGCAGCTTAGCGTCCGGGGCCTACGAGCAGTACTTC
CDR3 protein: CASSLASGAYEQYF

V gene: TRBV7-9
D gene: -
J gene: TRBJ2-1
CDR3 DNA: TGTGCCAGCAGCCAGGGGACCTACAATGAGCAGTTCTTC
CDR3 protein: CASSQGTYNEQFF

V gene: TRBV7-6
D gene: -
J gene: TRBJ2-5
CDR3 DNA: TGTGCCAGCAGCCAAGGAGGGCTAGCGCTAGAGACCCAGTACTTC
CDR3 protein: CASSQGGLALETQYF

V gene: TRBV2
D gene: -
J gene: TRBJ1-2
CDR3 DNA: TGTGCCAGCGTTGGACTCACTAACTATGGCTACACCTTC
CDR3 protein: CASVGLTNYGYTF

V gene: TRBV5-6
D gene: -
J gene: TRBJ1-1
CDR3 DNA: TGTGCCAGCAGCCCAATTACGGGGAGGGACATGAACACTGAAGCTTTCTTT
CDR3 protein: CASSPITGRDMNTEAFF

V gene: TRBV7-9
D gene: -
J gene: TRBJ2-7
CDR3 DNA: TGTGCCAGCAGCCCCGAAAGGAGCTACGAGCAGTACTTC
CDR3 protein: CASSPERSYEQYF

V gene: TRBV5-8
D gene: -
J gene: TRBJ2-7
CDR3 DNA: TGTGCCAGCAGCTTGGCCCCGGGGTTCGGCTACGAGCAGTACTTC
CDR3 protein: CASSLAPGFGYEQYF

V gene: TRBV6-5
D gene: -
J gene: TRBJ2-3
CDR3 DNA: TGTGCCACCACGGTGCCGGGGACAGATACGCAGTATTTT
CDR3 protein: CATTVPGTDTQYF